A single sample gave rise to the 10 T cell receptor beta chains below, sequenced in a study of tumor-infiltrating lymphocytes in oesophageal squamous cell carcinoma. TCRdb re-called the PCR reads through MiXCR, storing one row per CDR3 protein. Of fewer than 20,000 distinct CDR3 sequences in the sample, less than 55% are singletons; the top ten hold about two fifths. The specimen was blood. The receptors shown here come from a female donor with esophageal squamous cell carcinoma.

The chain employs TRBV7-8 and TRBJ1-2; maybe TRBD1 (6 bases). The V end lost 1 base, the J end lost 8 bases, and 11 bases lay between the germline ends. CDR1 is SGHVS and CDR2 is FQNEAQ in the germline V gene. This CDR3 spans 13 amino acids. As DNA, the CDR3 is TGTGCCAGCAGCTTAGATTACAGGGACGGCTACACCTTC. It yields the protein CASSLDYRDGYTF.

The rearrangement uses TRBV7-6 and TRBJ2-6; TRBD1 agrees at 7 bases. Near its end, the DNA agrees better with TRBJ2-7, so the J call may be wrong. CDR1 and CDR2 from the germline V gene are SGHVS and FNYEAQ. The CDR3 contains 14 residues. CDR3 nucleotide sequence: TGTGCCAGCAGCCTCGGGACAGTGAATTACGAGCAGTACTTC. This gives the protein CASSLGTVNYEQYF.

This clonotype was detected a few times. DNA for the CDR3: TGCAGTGCGTCCTACAAGACAGGGGGACCCTACGAGCAGTACTTC. Translated, it gives CSASYKTGGPYEQYF. The genes are TRBV20-1 and TRBJ2-7, with 9 bases that match TRBD1. This CDR3 comprises 15 residues. V was pared by 6 bases and J by 2 bases, with 11 bases of the junction left unmatched. Germline lookup yields CDR1 DFQATT and CDR2 SNEGSKA (reference sequence).

A note on this clonotype: A single base separates this from a much larger clone, so it may be a read error. The genes are TRBV27 and TRBJ2-7; 7 nucleotides agree with TRBD1. The J call may be incorrect, as the DNA end agrees better with TRBJ2-1. Germline V gives CDR1 MNHEY, CDR2 SMNVEV (reference sequence). The CDR3 is 12 amino acids. CDR3 DNA: TGTGCCAGCAGTAGACAGGGTACCGAGCAGTTCTTC. Protein product: CASSRQGTEQFF.

The chain recombines TRBV9 with TRBJ2-2; D call uncertain. Trimming took 0 bases from V and 6 from J, leaving 9 bases between them. The CDR3 totals 14 residues. Looked up from germline, CDR1 is SGDLS and CDR2 is YYNGEE. CDR3 sequence reads: CASSVDRVPGELFF. In DNA form, the CDR3 reads TGTGCCAGCAGCGTAGATAGAGTTCCCGGGGAGCTGTTTTTT.

This clonotype was seen ten or more times. An end of the junction differs from the germline gene, which may be a read error. V is TRBV19 and J is TRBJ2-1; no firm D call. The germline V gene has CDR1 LNHDA and CDR2 SQIVND (reference sequence). There are 15 residues in the CDR3. The CDR3 spells CASSIDPGETRPLHF. In DNA, the CDR3 is TGTGCCAGTAGTATAGATCCTGGCGAAACGCGACCCCTCCACTTC.

This clonotype was recorded once. This chain uses TRBV7-6 with TRBJ2-3; D tentatively fits TRBD1 or TRBD2 (6 bases each). Matching the DNA end better, TRBJ2-1 makes the J call doubtful. Per the germline V gene, CDR1 is SGHVS and CDR2 is FNYEAQ. CDR3 length: 14 residues. The CDR3 nucleotides are TGTAGCTCAGTCCGGGGGCTATCCTACAATGAGCAGTTCTTC. It codes for CSSVRGLSYNEQFF.

With respect to this clonotype: The junction differs from germline at one of its ends, possibly a read error. The V gene is TRBV7-9, the J gene TRBJ2-7, with D possibly being TRBD1 (6 bases). The CDR3 contains 16 residues. Germline-derived CDR1 and CDR2 are SEHNR and FQNEAQ (reference sequence). The CDR3 region has the DNA TGTGCCAGCAGCTTAGTTGGGGGCATCGGTTCCGGGGAGCTGTACTTC. Protein sequence: CASSLVGGIGSGELYF.

With regard to this clonotype: The DNA is left out, because the CDR3 cannot be placed on it with certainty; the CDR3 is given as TCRdb lists it. This chain uses TRBV4-2 with TRBJ1-5; the D call TRBD1 from the table was never checked on the DNA. The CDR3 contains 15 residues when both ends are counted. Germline CDR1 and CDR2: LGHNA and YNFKEQ. The CDR3 here is CASSPFGAGNQPQHF.

To note about this clonotype: This could be a read error, since a much larger clone is one nucleotide away. The chain uses TRBV5-1 and TRBJ2-4; 8 positions match TRBD1. The closer fit of TRBJ2-7 to the DNA end suggests the J call may be wrong. Germline CDR1 SGHRS, CDR2 YFSETQ. The CDR3 covers 14 residues. The CDR3 DNA is TGCGCCAGCAGCCCCCGACAGGGGCACTACGAGCAGTACTTC. The encoded protein is CASSPRQGHYEQYF.